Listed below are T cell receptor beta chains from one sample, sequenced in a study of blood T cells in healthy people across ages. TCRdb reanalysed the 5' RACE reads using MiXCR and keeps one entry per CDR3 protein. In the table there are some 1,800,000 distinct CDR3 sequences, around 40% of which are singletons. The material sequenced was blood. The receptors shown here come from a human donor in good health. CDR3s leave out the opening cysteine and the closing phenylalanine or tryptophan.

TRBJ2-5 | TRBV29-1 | SVGVFGGVETQY
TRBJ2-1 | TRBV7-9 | ASRLGGSYNEQF
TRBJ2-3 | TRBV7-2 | ASSLAVYHTDTQY
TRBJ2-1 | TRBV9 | ASSVGWGVHNEQF
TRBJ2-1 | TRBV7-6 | ASSQASWPYNEQF
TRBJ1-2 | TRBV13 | ASGGEMSLYGYT
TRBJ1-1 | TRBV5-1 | AGSLTGLGEAF
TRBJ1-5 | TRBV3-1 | ASSQGGDRDNQPQH
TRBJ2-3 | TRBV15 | ATSRGGAGGDTQY
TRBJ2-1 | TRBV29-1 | SVPGWQF
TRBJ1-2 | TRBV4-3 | ASSQATATNYGYT
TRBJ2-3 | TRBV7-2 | ASSSTTGNTDTQY
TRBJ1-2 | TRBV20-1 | SARDEQGGFLPHYGYT
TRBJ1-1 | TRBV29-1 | SVSQQGNTEAF
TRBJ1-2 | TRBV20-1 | SAWSGVPWGYT
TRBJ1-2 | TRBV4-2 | ASSQEYRGSDGYT
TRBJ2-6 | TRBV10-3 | AIKRDRDPGADVLT
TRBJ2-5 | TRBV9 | ASSPRGGGSIGETQY
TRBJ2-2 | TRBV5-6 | ASSLAIAGELF
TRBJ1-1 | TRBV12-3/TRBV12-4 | ASSVAGGFRSEAF
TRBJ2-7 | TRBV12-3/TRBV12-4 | ASSMYRDPYEQY
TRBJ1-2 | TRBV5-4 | ASSLKGATLGNGYT
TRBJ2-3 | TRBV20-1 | SATRDPSTDTQY
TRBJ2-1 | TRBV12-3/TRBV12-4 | ASSLGGELSYNEQF
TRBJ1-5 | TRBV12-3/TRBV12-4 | ASSLIGPVGQH
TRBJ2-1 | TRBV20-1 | SPRGLSYNEQF
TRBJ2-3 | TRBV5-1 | ASSLLTVTDTQY
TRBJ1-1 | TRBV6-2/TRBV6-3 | ASSYTREQGNTEAF
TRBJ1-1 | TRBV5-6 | ASSPTGGRRQAF
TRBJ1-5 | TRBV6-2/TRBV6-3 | ASSKDSLYQPQH
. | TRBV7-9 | ASSSFPRDSYEQY
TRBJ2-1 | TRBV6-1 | ASSDLLAGVDEQF
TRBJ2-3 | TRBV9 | ASSSGLQGYADTQY
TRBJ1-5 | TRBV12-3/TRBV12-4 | AGSLGQGNQPQH
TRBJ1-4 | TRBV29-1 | SVEPTGTGGEKLF
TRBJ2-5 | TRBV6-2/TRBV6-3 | ASSSPTGVQETQY
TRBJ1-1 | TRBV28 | ASSLYRLGRDNTEAF
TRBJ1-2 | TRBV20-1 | SARDPGLKVGYT
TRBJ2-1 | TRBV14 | ASSRDLTGEGWNEQF
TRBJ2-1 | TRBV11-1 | ASSKGTRQRSSYNEQF
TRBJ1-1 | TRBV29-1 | SVELRQRNTEAF
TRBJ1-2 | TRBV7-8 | VSSYQGAGGYT
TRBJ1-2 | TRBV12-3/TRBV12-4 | ASSYGQPTGYT
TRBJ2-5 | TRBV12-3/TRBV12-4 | ASSSPGQGAGETQY
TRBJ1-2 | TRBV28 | ASSHLYGYT
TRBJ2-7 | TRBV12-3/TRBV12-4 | ASSLTLLEQY
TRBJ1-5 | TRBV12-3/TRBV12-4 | ASSLRGTGLNQPQH
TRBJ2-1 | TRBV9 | ASSVGGGGEYGEQF
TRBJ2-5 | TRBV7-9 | ASRDTVASGREQY
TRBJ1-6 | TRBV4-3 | ASSQDRSSPLH
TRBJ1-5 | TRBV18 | ASSPYPGPPQH
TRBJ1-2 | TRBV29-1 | SVEAPGDGNGYT
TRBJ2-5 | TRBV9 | ASSVWDGETQY